These T cell receptor beta chains were read from a single sample in a study of blood T cell repertoires in COVID-19. The data were produced by immunoSEQ multiplex PCR, yet TCRdb's version contains in-frame clones alone and is incomplete. Among under 250,000 clones listed, approximately 85% were seen once. The specimen sequenced was peripheral blood. Source of these receptors: a woman aged 45-65 years with active or convalescent COVID-19. Each CDR3 is given with its conserved first and last residue. A D gene is named only where the DNA matches it firmly. Only part of the rows carry a size: once, few, many, or a class if the clone is expanded.

CDR3 length	clone size	V gene	D gene	J gene	CDR3 protein	CDR3 DNA
15	few	TRBV28	.	TRBJ1-5	CASSFAGGGNQPQHF	TGTGCCAGCAGTTTCGCGGGGGGCGGTAATCAGCCCCAGCATTTT
14	.	TRBV6-5	TRBD1	TRBJ2-3	CASRTLTGKDTQYF	TGTGCCAGCAGAACACTGACAGGGAAAGATACGCAGTATTTT
9	.	TRBV29-1	.	TRBJ1-2	CSASDGYTF	TGCAGCGCCTCAGATGGCTACACCTTC
15	few	TRBV27	.	TRBJ2-5	CASSLYAALKETQYF	TGTGCCAGCAGTTTATACGCCGCCCTAAAGGAGACCCAGTACTTC
15	.	TRBV29-1	.	TRBJ2-6	CSVHPGGSGANVLTF	TGCAGCGTTCACCCCGGCGGGTCTGGGGCCAACGTCCTGACTTTC
16	.	TRBV15	.	TRBJ2-1	CATSRGLSGANNEQFF	TGTGCCACCAGCAGAGGCCTGTCGGGAGCCAACAATGAGCAGTTCTTC
17	.	TRBV18	.	TRBJ1-3	CASSPPGQSSYGNTIYF	TGTGCCAGCTCACCACCGGGGCAGTCCTCTTACGGCAACACCATATATTTT
16	.	TRBV16	TRBD1	TRBJ1-1	CASSQYWTGLNTEAFF	TGTGCCAGCAGCCAGTACTGGACAGGGTTGAACACTGAAGCTTTCTTT
15	once	TRBV28	TRBD2	TRBJ2-5	CASTRLAGGGETQYF	TGTGCCAGCACCCGCCTAGCGGGAGGCGGGGAGACCCAGTACTTC
14	.	TRBV30	TRBD2	TRBJ2-3	CAWGRSGTTDTQYF	TGTGCCTGGGGGAGGAGCGGGACCACAGATACGCAGTATTTT
14	.	TRBV27	.	TRBJ2-7	CASSRGGGGYEQYF	TGTGCCAGCTCCCGAGGGGGGGGAGGCTACGAGCAGTACTTC
15	.	TRBV24-1	.	TRBJ1-4	CATSDSRTVSEKLFF	TGTGCCACCAGTGATTCGAGGACAGTGAGCGAAAAACTGTTTTTT
13	.	TRBV6-5	.	TRBJ1-1	CASSWAQNTEAFF	TGTGCCAGCAGTTGGGCCCAGAACACTGAAGCTTTCTTT
14	.	TRBV6-5	TRBD1	TRBJ1-6	CASRKQGAMNSLHF	TGTGCCAGCAGGAAACAGGGGGCGATGAATTCCCTCCACTTT
15	.	TRBV28	TRBD1	TRBJ1-4	CASSLQGASNEKLFF	TGTGCCAGTTCCCTTCAGGGGGCGTCTAATGAAAAACTGTTTTTT
14	.	TRBV5-1	TRBD1	TRBJ1-5	CASSLSGGNQPQHF	TGCGCCAGCAGCTTATCAGGGGGAAATCAGCCCCAGCATTTT
17	.	TRBV28	TRBD1	TRBJ1-2	CASSLGQGSRIVYGYTF	TGTGCCAGCAGTTTAGGACAGGGCTCCAGGATAGTCTATGGCTACACCTTC
11	.	TRBV20-1	.	TRBJ2-1	CSARAYSEQFF	TGCAGTGCTAGAGCCTACAGCGAGCAGTTCTTC
15	.	TRBV27	.	TRBJ1-2	CATFGPDRHFYGYTF	TGTGCCACCTTCGGGCCGGACAGACACTTCTATGGCTACACCTTC
14	.	TRBV30	.	TRBJ1-2	CAWSLGTGNYGYTF	TGTGCCTGGAGTCTAGGAACAGGGAACTATGGCTACACCTTC
16	.	TRBV5-4	.	TRBJ1-1	CASSLGVGTMNTEAFF	TGTGCCAGCAGCTTGGGGGTCGGAACTATGAACACTGAAGCTTTCTTT
14	.	TRBV14	TRBD1	TRBJ1-2	CASSHDRGKHGYTF	TGTGCCAGCAGCCACGACAGGGGGAAGCATGGCTACACCTTC
16	few	TRBV5-4	TRBD1	TRBJ1-1	CASSLGGRTGNTEAFF	TGTGCCAGCAGCTTGGGGGGCCGGACAGGGAACACTGAAGCTTTCTTT
13	.	TRBV10-2	TRBD1	TRBJ2-7	CASRGTGRYEQYF	TGCGCCTCCAGGGGGACAGGACGGTACGAGCAGTACTTC
15	.	TRBV24-1	TRBD1	TRBJ2-1	CATSYDRVPYNEQFF	TGTGCCACCAGTTATGACAGGGTACCATACAATGAGCAGTTCTTC
12	.	TRBV19	.	TRBJ1-5	CASEEGDQPQHF	TGTGCCAGTGAGGAGGGCGATCAGCCCCAGCATTTT
17	.	TRBV25-1	.	TRBJ2-7	CASSEKGWTAGTYEQYF	TGTGCCAGCAGTGAAAAGGGGTGGACGGCAGGTACCTACGAGCAGTACTTC
20	once	TRBV28	TRBD1	TRBJ1-3	CASTSGIGRTGGISGNTIYF	TGTGCCAGCACCTCGGGCATCGGGAGAACAGGGGGAATCTCTGGAAACACCATATATTTT
15	.	TRBV18	.	TRBJ2-2	CASSRAQGYTGELFF	TGTGCCAGCTCACGGGCACAGGGCTACACCGGGGAGCTGTTTTTT
15	.	TRBV3-1/TRBV3-2	.	TRBJ1-1	CASSQPDRKNTEAFF	TGTGCCAGCAGCCAACCCGACAGGAAGAACACTGAAGCTTTCTTT
15	.	TRBV19	.	TRBJ1-6	CASSSDSSYNSPLHF	TGTGCCAGTAGTTCCGACAGTTCATATAATTCACCCCTCCACTTT
12	.	TRBV10-2	.	TRBJ1-5	CASKTGNQPQHF	TGCGCCAGCAAGACGGGTAATCAGCCCCAGCATTTT
14	.	TRBV6-1	.	TRBJ1-2	CASSELGQRDGYTF	TGTGCCAGCAGTGAACTCGGCCAGCGGGACGGCTACACCTTC
13	once	TRBV28	.	TRBJ1-2	CASSLPQGGGYTF	TGTGCCAGCAGTTTACCCCAGGGAGGAGGCTACACCTTC
14	.	TRBV9	.	TRBJ1-6	CASSSRVRETPLHF	TGTGCCAGCAGCTCCCGGGTCCGCGAGACACCCCTCCACTTT
13	.	TRBV29-1	.	TRBJ1-1	CTYQGQMNTEAFF	TGCACCTACCAAGGACAGATGAACACTGAAGCTTTCTTT
14	.	TRBV7-9	.	TRBJ1-4	CASRGEGPAEKLFF	TGTGCCAGCAGGGGGGAGGGCCCCGCGGAAAAACTGTTTTTT